The 11 T cell receptor beta chains below were found in one sample sequenced in a study of breast tumors, draining lymph nodes, adjacent tissues. Axillary draining lymph nodes of breast cancer patients supplied the node samples. TCRdb used MiXCR to reprocess the multiplex PCR reads, holding one entry per CDR3 protein. The top ten hold under 1.2% of the sample, which has 270,000 or so distinct CDR3 sequences, 30% to 35% seen once. Sequencing was performed on axillary lymph node tissue. The source of these receptors is a female donor with breast cancer. Some clones in this sample may be carry-over from other donors' samples.

This clonotype was observed a few times. This clone may be a read error of a much larger clone one base away. The genes are TRBV5-4 and TRBJ2-5, with 9 positions matching TRBD2. From germline, CDR1 is SGHNT and CDR2 YYREEE (reference sequence). This CDR3 is built from 17 residues. The trim removed 0 bases at V and 2 bases at J, leaving 8 bases unmatched. The CDR3 nucleotides are TGTGCCAGCAGCTTGGGGGTCGCGACTAGCGGACAAGAGACCCAGTACTTC. This gives the protein CASSLGVATSGQETQYF.

This clonotype was found many times. The chain links TRBV19 to TRBJ1-3; D may be TRBD1 (5 bases). Trimming pared 7 bases from V and 4 bases from J, leaving 14 bases between. Germline V gene sequence: CDR1 LNHDA, CDR2 SQIVND (reference sequence). This CDR3 comprises 14 residues. As DNA, the CDR3 is TGTGCCAGTACGGCCGGGGGGATCGGAAACACCATATATTTT. Protein sequence: CASTAGGIGNTIYF.

CDR3 loop: CASSPLTGKGGQPQHF. The CDR3 DNA reads TGTGCCAGCAGTCCTCTTACAGGGAAGGGGGGACAGCCCCAGCATTTT. J is TRBJ1-5 and V is TRBV28, with D maybe TRBD1 (6 bases). This CDR3 is 16 amino acids long. The germline gives CDR1 MDHEN, CDR2 SYDVKM. V was clipped by 5 bases and J by 7 bases, with 21 bases between them.

In its sample, this clonotype was seen many times. This rearrangement joins TRBV5-1 to TRBJ2-1, with 11 bases lining up with TRBD2. The CDR3 length is 17 residues. Germline loops: CDR1 SGHRS, CDR2 YFSETQ. Trimming at V came to 3 bases and at J to 10 bases, leaving 15 bases not matched to a gene. The chain's CDR3 is CASSSNKLAGVGNEQFF. In nucleotides, the CDR3 is TGCGCCAGCAGCTCCAATAAACTAGCGGGGGTGGGGAACGAGCAGTTCTTC.

This clonotype was recorded at least ten times. The rearrangement uses TRBV20-1 and TRBJ2-5, with a possible D match to TRBD1 (6 bases). The V end lost 7 bases, the J end lost 5 bases, and 17 bases lay between the germline ends. Looked up from germline, CDR1 is DFQATT and CDR2 is SNEGSKA (reference sequence). This CDR3 region has 13 residues. The CDR3 loop is CSVSQGRGETQYF. In DNA, the CDR3 is TGCAGTGTTAGTCAGGGGCGAGGGGAGACCCAGTACTTC.

This clonotype was recorded many times. V usage is TRBV4-1 and J usage is TRBJ2-2; D gene ambiguous. Germline CDR1 reads MGHRA; CDR2 reads YSYEKL. V was clipped by 5 bases and J by 7 bases, with 29 bases between them. The CDR3 is made up of 19 amino acids. The CDR3 loop reads CASSIEDSKKLGNGGELFF. CDR3 DNA: TGCGCCAGCAGCATTGAGGATTCCAAAAAACTGGGCAATGGCGGGGAGCTGTTTTTT.

There are many counts of this clonotype. The chain carries TRBV7-9 and TRBJ2-3; TRBD2 aligns across 8 bases. The CDR3 contains 16 residues. CDR1 and CDR2 (germline): SEHNR, FQNEAQ (reference sequence). The V gene end was trimmed by 1 base and the J gene end by 5 bases; junction bases not matched to a gene: 8. In DNA, the CDR3 is TGTGCCAGCAGCTTAGGTCGAGCGGGAGTAGGAGATACGCAGTATTTT. It yields the protein CASSLGRAGVGDTQYF.

This clonotype has at least ten counts. This rearrangement joins TRBV20-1 to TRBJ2-7, with D tentatively TRBD1 (7 bases). This CDR3 comprises 15 residues. Germline V CDR1 and CDR2: DFQATT, SNEGSKA (reference sequence). Trimming left V 0 bases short and J 3 bases short, with 15 bases between. The CDR3 region is CSAREVAGGSYEQYF. The CDR3, as DNA: TGCAGTGCTAGAGAGGTCGCAGGGGGGAGCTACGAGCAGTACTTC.

Points on this clonotype: This sequence may be a read error, since a much larger clone differs from it by one base. CDR3 DNA: TGTGCCAGCAGCCCGATAGGGCGAAGACAGCCCCAGCATTTT. Translating it yields CASSPIGRRQPQHF. V is TRBV3-1 and J is TRBJ1-5, with unresolved D. The CDR3 covers 14 residues. Germline lookup yields CDR1 LGHDT and CDR2 YNNKEL (reference sequence). Trimming took 4 bases from V and 7 from J, leaving 14 bases between them.

A word on this clonotype: One base away lies a much larger clone, so this may be a sequencing read error. The rearrangement joins TRBV7-2 to TRBJ2-1, with D possibly matching TRBD1 (5 bases). The CDR3 extends over 15 amino acids. Germline V gene sequence: CDR1 SGHTA, CDR2 FQGNSA. V was trimmed by 1 base and J by 10 bases, leaving 17 bases between them. This CDR3 reads CASSLVGAGFGEQFF. The CDR3 DNA is TGTGCCAGCAGCTTAGTAGGGGCAGGGTTCGGCGAGCAGTTCTTC. The full variable domain, in which reference TRBV7-2 and TRBJ2-1 provide the parts outside the CDR3, is GAGVSQSPSNKVTEKGKDVELRCDPISGHTALYWYRQSLGQGLEFLIYFQGNSAPDKSGLPSDRFSAERTGGSVSTLTIQRTQQEDSAVYLCASSLVGAGFGEQFFGPGTRLTVL.

This clonotype was recorded many times. This chain uses TRBV2 with TRBJ2-7; D remains unclear. V shed 7 bases and J shed 7 bases, with 11 bases lying between them. This CDR3 comprises 11 residues. CDR1 and CDR2 (germline): SNHLY, FYNNEI. The CDR3 region has the DNA TGTGCCAGCACTCTTAGGGTTGAGCAGTACTTC. Its protein is CASTLRVEQYF.